This TCR beta chain was obtained from a study of shared clonotypes between healthy human individuals. The method was immunoSEQ multiplex PCR; TCRdb's version includes in-frame clones alone and lacks a portion of them. This table holds about 1.5 million clones, under 99% found once. The CDR3 extends over 15 amino acids. V shed 2 bases and J 2 bases; nucleotides not matched to a gene: 2. Germline assignment: CDR1 MDHEN and CDR2 SYDVKM. The material sequenced was naive CD4+ T cells sorted from blood. As for subset: CD45RA+ positively selected. This rearrangement joins TRBV28 to TRBJ2-7, with 11 bases that match TRBD1. The source of this sequence is a young man in good health. CDR3 in DNA: TGTGCCAGCAGTTTAGGACAGGGGGCTGCCTACGAGCAGTACTTC. It translates to CASSLGQGAAYEQYF.